A single T cell receptor beta chain is shown here with its context. Antigen: not known. Those who donated were healthy bone marrow donors. Deletions cut 6 bases from V and 1 base from J, with 10 bases between. Germline CDR1 is MNHEY and CDR2 is SMNVEV (reference sequence). This CDR3 comprises 14 residues. Primers for the PCR totalled 60 Vbeta and 13 Jbeta. Generated by immunoSEQ multiplex PCR, the TCRdb table keeps only in-frame clones and is missing some. Among 65,000 to 85,000 clones listed, about nine tenths were seen once. The data are from a study of cytomegalovirus exposure and HLA in healthy donors. Study outcomes and limitations: The listing of 150 to 200 TCR beta chains classed them as cytomegalovirus-associated. When presence/absence was analysed, sequencing depth was taken to be roughly uniform across donors.

This chain links TRBV27 with TRBJ1-5; tentative D call: TRBD1 (6 bases). Sample: PBMCs. The TCR sequence derives from a woman aged 30 to 39 in good health and CMV-seronegative. CDR3 residues: CASRWGGSNQPQHF. The DNA for the CDR3 is TGTGCCAGCAGGTGGGGGGGCAGCAATCAGCCCCAGCATTTT.